The T cell receptor beta chain described here comes from a study of T cells after yellow fever vaccination. Findings and limits, study-wide: A large majority of primary-vaccination clones showed up again after the booster (around 95% CD4, 88% CD8). Shared CD4/CD8 clonotypes were a small share, likely from convergent recombination.

Making TCR cDNA involved 5'RACE template switching, which added UMIs and a universal primer site. TCRdb itself ran the 5' RACE reads through MiXCR, one entry per CDR3 protein. This sample has 610,000 or so distinct CDR3 sequences, with 12% found just once. This clonotype was seen a handful of times. Its target is unknown. The CDR3 is 14 amino acids. The germline gives CDR1 SGHTA, CDR2 FQGNSA. V was trimmed by 3 bases and J by 2 bases, leaving 11 bases between them. The TCR comes from a young man who received the YFV17D yellow fever vaccine. The sample consisted of PBMCs, taken on the day of the yellow fever booster vaccination. The rearrangement uses TRBV7-2 and TRBJ2-7; possibly TRBD2 for D (6 bases). The CDR3 coding sequence is TGTGCCAGCAGCTTGGGCCCGGGGGCCTACGAGCAGTACTTC. Protein product: CASSLGPGAYEQYF. The full variable domain, completed using reference TRBV7-2 and TRBJ2-7, is GAGVSQSPSNKVTEKGKDVELRCDPISGHTALYWYRQSLGQGLEFLIYFQGNSAPDKSGLPSDRFSAERTGGSVSTLTIQRTQQEDSAVYLCASSLGPGAYEQYFGPGTRLTVT.